Following are 24 T cell receptor beta chains from one sample sequenced in a study of beta chain features in type 1 diabetes. Their antigen targets remain unknown. Expressed TCRB transcripts got sequenced, as all isolated RNA was reverse transcribed. Sequenced by immunoSEQ multiplex PCR; TCRdb stores in-frame clones only, minus some. Among around 360,000 clones listed, around 12% were seen once. Study findings and constraints: Moderate yet significant TCRB CDR3 shortening was seen in Type 1 diabetes patients in all four CD4+ subsets.

Sequencing was performed on naive CD4+ T cells from blood. These receptors all come from a woman aged 18 to 35 with type 1 diabetes.

This clone came up a few times. V gene TRBV9 combines with J gene TRBJ2-7; D remains unclear. CDR3 length: 14 residues. V was cut by 0 bases and J by 6 bases, with 13 bases left in between. Germline V gene data show CDR1 as SGDLS and CDR2 as YYNGEE. The CDR3: CASSVEVARGEQYF. The DNA of the CDR3 is TGTGCCAGCAGCGTAGAAGTCGCCCGAGGCGAGCAGTACTTC.

The chain joins TRBV29-1 to TRBJ1-1; TRBD1 is a possible D gene (5 bases). Trimming removed 5 bases from V and 4 bases from J, with 11 bases in between. This CDR3 comprises 12 residues. Germline loops: CDR1 SQVTM, CDR2 ANQGSEA. The CDR3 DNA sequence: TGCAGCGTTCGGAGGGGTTCCACTGAAGCTTTCTTT. It codes for CSVRRGSTEAFF.

As to this clone: The sample has other DNA sequences that encode this CDR3 too. The chain couples TRBV18 to TRBJ2-7, with D possibly being TRBD2 (6 bases). Trimming removed 3 bases at V and 3 bases at J, with 12 bases between. This CDR3 comprises 14 residues. Per the germline V gene, CDR1 is KGHSH and CDR2 is LQKENI. This CDR3 is CASSPGTESYEQYF. The CDR3 DNA reads TGTGCCAGCTCACCTGGGACTGAGAGCTACGAGCAGTACTTC.

The rearrangement links TRBV29-1 to TRBJ1-1; D gene ambiguous. The germline V gene has CDR1 SQVTM and CDR2 ANQGSEA. Trimming took 7 bases from V and 3 from J, leaving 15 bases between them. This CDR3 contains 13 residues. In DNA form, the CDR3 reads TGCAGCGCTTTGTGGTATTCAGACACTGAAGCTTTCTTT. It codes for CSALWYSDTEAFF.

The chain couples TRBV9 to TRBJ1-1; perhaps TRBD1 as D (5 bases). The CDR3 covers 14 residues. Germline lookup yields CDR1 SGDLS and CDR2 YYNGEE. V was trimmed by 2 bases and J by 3 bases, leaving 11 bases between them. The CDR3 bases are TGTGCCAGCAGCGTTCAGGGTGGGGACACTGAAGCTTTCTTT. This gives the protein CASSVQGGDTEAFF.

This clone was recorded a few times. The V gene is TRBV30, the J gene TRBJ2-1; TRBD2 is a possible D gene (6 bases). This CDR3 is 15 amino acids long. The V and J ends lost 2 bases and 0 bases respectively, with 11 bases between them. The germline gives CDR1 GTSNPN, CDR2 SVGIG (reference sequence). The CDR3, as DNA: TGTGCCTGGAGTAGGGACTGGAGCTCCTACAATGAGCAGTTCTTC. Translating it yields CAWSRDWSSYNEQFF.

Note on this clone: The junction does not match germline at one end; this may be a read error. The chain uses TRBV14 and TRBJ1-5; D gene unclear. Germline CDR1 reads SGHDN; CDR2 reads FVKESK. This CDR3 is 12 amino acids long. CDR3 sequence: CASSQEFGPKHF. The CDR3 DNA sequence: TGTGCCAGCAGCCAAGAGTTTGGGCCCAAGCATTTT.

In its sample, this clone was seen a few times. This chain links TRBV7-9 with TRBJ2-6; tentatively, D is TRBD2 (5 bases). Germline-derived CDR1 and CDR2 are SEHNR and FQNEAQ (reference sequence). The ends were cut back, 8 bases at V and 0 bases at J, with 14 bases in the middle. The CDR3 consists of 16 residues. The DNA for the CDR3 is TGTGCCAGCGTCAGGCTAGCAGACTCTGGGGCCAACGTCCTGACTTTC. Translation gives CASVRLADSGANVLTF.

The CDR3 here is CASSQGLAGVGYEQYF. The CDR3 DNA is TGCGCCAGCAGCCAAGGACTAGCGGGAGTTGGGTACGAGCAGTACTTC. The chain joins TRBV4-3 to TRBJ2-7; 12 bases fit TRBD2. Germline V lookup: CDR1 LGHNA, CDR2 YSLEER. J was trimmed by 4 bases and V by 1 base; bases with no gene match: 5. This CDR3 has 16 amino acids.

The rearrangement joins TRBV9 to TRBJ1-2, with 7 bases that match TRBD1. Per germline, CDR1 SGDLS and CDR2 YYNGEE. CDR3 length: 13 residues. V was clipped by 0 bases and J by 6 bases; unmatched bases: 2. The CDR3 DNA reads TGTGCCAGCAGCGTAGGCAGGGGGAATGGCTACACCTTC. Amino acid sequence: CASSVGRGNGYTF.

In this sample, this clone turned up a few times. The CDR3 bases are TGTGCCAGCAGTTATAGTCAGGGGACGGCACCCCTCCACTTT. It specifies CASSYSQGTAPLHF. The genes are TRBV6-5 and TRBJ1-6, with D possibly being TRBD1 (6 bases). The CDR3 runs 14 residues. The germline CDR1 and CDR2 sequences are MNHEY and SVGAGI. V was pared by 3 bases and J by 11 bases, with 14 bases between.

The chain uses TRBV6-5 and TRBJ2-3, with D tentatively TRBD1 (7 bases). Between the trimmed V and J ends, which lost 7 bases and 7 bases, there was a span of 18 bases. This CDR3 region has 14 residues. Germline-derived CDR1 and CDR2 are MNHEY and SVGAGI. CDR3 sequence reads: CASTQVEGANTQYF. The CDR3, as DNA: TGTGCCAGCACCCAGGTGGAGGGGGCGAATACGCAGTATTTT.

The chain recombines TRBV5-1 with TRBJ2-1; 14 nucleotides align to TRBD2. Germline CDR1 is SGHRS and CDR2 is YFSETQ. Trimming removed 4 bases from V and 7 bases from J; junction bases left unmatched: 7. This CDR3 has 16 amino acids. In nucleotides, the CDR3 is TGCGCCAGCAGCCGTACCGGGACTAGCGGGGGTAATGAGCAGTTCTTC. Translated: CASSRTGTSGGNEQFF.

This clone was seen a handful of times. The rearrangement uses TRBV7-2 and TRBJ2-5, with D perhaps TRBD1 (6 bases). Germline CDR1 and CDR2: SGHTA and FQGNSA. The CDR3 has 13 residues. The V end lost 2 bases, the J end lost 4 bases, and 8 bases lay between the germline ends. CDR3 sequence (DNA): TGTGCCAGCAGCTTACTCAGGGGAGAGACCCAGTACTTC. Protein product: CASSLLRGETQYF.

This clone was seen a few times. The chain combines TRBV5-1 with TRBJ2-1, with D possibly being TRBD2 (5 bases). The CDR3 contains 17 residues. Germline assignment: CDR1 SGHRS and CDR2 YFSETQ. Trimming removed 4 bases at V and 0 bases at J, with 17 bases between. The CDR3 region is CASSPTHIGGSYNEQFF. The CDR3 DNA sequence: TGCGCCAGCAGCCCCACCCATATTGGAGGCTCCTACAATGAGCAGTTCTTC.

This rearrangement joins TRBV27 to TRBJ1-2, with D possibly matching TRBD1 (6 bases). V was trimmed by 5 bases and J by 4 bases, leaving 20 bases between them. The CDR3 is 16 residues long. Germline V gives CDR1 MNHEY, CDR2 SMNVEV (reference sequence). The CDR3 nucleotides are TGTGCCAGCAGTCCTCGCGAACAGGGATTCCCCTATGGCTACACCTTC. This codes for CASSPREQGFPYGYTF.

The chain employs TRBV7-2 and TRBJ2-1, with D unclear. The CDR3 covers 12 residues. Trimming stripped 2 bases from V and 6 bases from J, with 5 bases between. Germline-derived CDR1 and CDR2 are SGHTA and FQGNSA. The DNA of the CDR3 is TGTGCCAGCAGCTTACGGTTCAATGAGCAGTTCTTC. Protein sequence: CASSLRFNEQFF.

This clone was detected a few times. The chain couples TRBV25-1 to TRBJ1-2; D unresolved. The CDR3 sequence is 17 residues long. With 1 base removed from V and 1 base from J, the gap between germline ends came to 16 bases. Germline V gene lookup returns CDR1 MGHDK and CDR2 SYGVNS. In DNA form, the CDR3 reads TGTGCCAGCAGTGAATCAGCGACCGGAACTCTTAACTATGGCTACACCTTC. Protein product: CASSESATGTLNYGYTF.

This clone was counted between two and nine times. This sequence joins TRBV5-1 and TRBJ2-2, with 9 bases lining up with TRBD1. CDR3 length: 16 residues. The V gene end was trimmed by 6 bases and the J gene end by 2 bases; junction bases not matched to a gene: 8. The germline V gene encodes CDR1 SGHRS and CDR2 YFSETQ. The CDR3 nucleotides read TGCGCCAGCAACCCCGGGACAGGGCGTAACACCGGGGAGCTGTTTTTT. Encoded protein: CASNPGTGRNTGELFF.

This clone was detected only a few times. The rearrangement joins TRBV13 to TRBJ1-1; D is unresolved. The germline V gene has CDR1 PRHDT and CDR2 FYEKMQ (reference sequence). The CDR3 runs 13 residues. Trimming shortened V by 1 base and J by 4 bases, and 7 bases separated the two germline ends. CDR3 protein: CASSLVRVTEAFF. The CDR3 DNA follows: TGTGCCAGCAGCTTAGTACGGGTCACTGAAGCTTTCTTT.

This clone was found a few times. The chain employs TRBV5-4 and TRBJ2-3; 9 bases map to TRBD2. The CDR3 runs 15 residues. Germline V gene lookup returns CDR1 SGHNT and CDR2 YYREEE (reference sequence). V lost 4 bases and J lost 4; bases outside the gene matches: 7. The CDR3 loop is CASSRGRAVSDTQYF. CDR3 DNA: TGTGCCAGCAGCCGCGGGAGGGCCGTGTCAGATACGCAGTATTTT.

V and J are TRBV28 and TRBJ2-1; TRBD2 agrees at 8 bases. The CDR3 covers 14 residues. The germline V gene encodes CDR1 MDHEN and CDR2 SYDVKM. J was trimmed by 6 bases and V by 6 bases; bases with no gene match: 7. This CDR3 reads CASRAPGGRNEQFF. The CDR3, as DNA: TGTGCCAGCAGAGCGCCGGGGGGGCGCAATGAGCAGTTCTTC.

There are a few counts of this clone. CDR3 DNA: TGTGCCAGCAGCGACAGGGCCAATCAGCCCCAGCATTTT. Amino acids: CASSDRANQPQHF. The rearrangement joins TRBV7-9 to TRBJ1-5; 7 positions match TRBD1. Germline trimming cut 5 bases from V and 3 bases from J; bases unmatched to any gene: 1. CDR3 size: 13 residues. Germline values: CDR1 SEHNR, CDR2 FQNEAQ (reference sequence).

This clone was picked up a small number of times. The V and J genes are TRBV18 and TRBJ2-7; 7 nucleotides agree with TRBD2. Unmatched junction bases numbered 6, after V lost 5 bases and J lost 2 bases. CDR1 and CDR2 (germline): KGHSH, LQKENI. The CDR3 is 14 residues long. For the CDR3, the DNA is TGTGCCAGCTCAATGTCGGGGGGTCCCTACGAGCAGTACTTC. The encoded protein is CASSMSGGPYEQYF. Together with reference TRBV18 and TRBJ2-7, the CDR3 gives the full variable domain: NAGVMQNPRHLVRRRGQEARLRCSPMKGHSHVYWYRQLPEEGLKFMVYLQKENIIDESGMPKERFSAEFPKEGPSILRIQQVVRGDSAAYFCASSMSGGPYEQYFGPGTRLTVT.